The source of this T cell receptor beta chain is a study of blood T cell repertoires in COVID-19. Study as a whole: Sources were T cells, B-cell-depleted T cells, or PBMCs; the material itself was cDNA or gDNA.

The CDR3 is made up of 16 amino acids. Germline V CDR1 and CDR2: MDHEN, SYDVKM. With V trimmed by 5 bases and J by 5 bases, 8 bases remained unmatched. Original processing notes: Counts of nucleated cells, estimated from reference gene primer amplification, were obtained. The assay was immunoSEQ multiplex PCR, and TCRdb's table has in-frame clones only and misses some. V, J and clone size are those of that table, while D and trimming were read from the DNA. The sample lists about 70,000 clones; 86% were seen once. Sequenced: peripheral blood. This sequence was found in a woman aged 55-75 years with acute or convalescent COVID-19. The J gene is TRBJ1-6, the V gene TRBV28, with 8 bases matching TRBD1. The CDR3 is CASSMTGTGNNSPLHF. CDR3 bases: TGTGCCAGCAGTATGACCGGGACAGGAAATAATTCACCCCTCCACTTT.